What follows describes a single T cell receptor (beta chain). Germline values: CDR1 MNHEY, CDR2 SMNVEV (reference sequence). CDR3 size: 14 residues. V was shortened by 8 bases and J by 2 bases, with 15 bases between the two germline ends. This specimen belongs to a study of patients and donors after allogeneic stem cell transplantation. Each CDR3 protein is one row after TCRdb ran MiXCR on the RT-PCR reads. The repertoire holds 150,000 to 200,000 distinct CDR3 sequences, 40% to 45% seen once, with 33% in the top ten. The origin of this receptor is a human donor who was either an allogeneic HSCT recipient or a stem cell or donor lymphocyte infusion donor (not recorded which). It is not recorded whose cells these are; they may come from a transplant donor. Material: blood, either unsorted or a sorted T cell fraction (not recorded which). The chain links TRBV27 to TRBJ2-5; no reliable D call. The CDR3 spells CASGSHPPQETQYF. The DNA of the CDR3 is TGTGCCAGCGGTTCTCACCCACCTCAAGAGACCCAGTACTTC.